The rows below give T cell receptor beta chains drawn from one sample of a study of response to subunit inactivated influenza vaccine. TCRdb reprocessed the RT-PCR reads via MiXCR and lists one record per CDR3 protein. The table shows some 160,000 distinct CDR3 sequences, with approximately 10% occurring only once. The sequencing here drew on non-naive T cells sorted from PBMCs, taken about 40 days after vaccination. The origin of the receptors is a man aged 45-65 years who received an inactivated influenza vaccine. Each CDR3 is given without its conserved first and last residue. Clone sizes are given selectively: once, few, many, or a class where the clone is expanded.

>TRBV5-1|TRBJ2-4|few
ASSSGGGENIQY
>TRBV28|TRBJ2-5|NA
ASSFGGRLRLSAQY
>TRBV12-3/TRBV12-4|TRBJ2-1|NA
ASSPSAARTEQF
>TRBV20-1|TRBJ2-7|NA
SAAPPGTRTREQY
>TRBV14|TRBJ2-7|many
ASSKKGMVGEQY
>TRBV28|TRBJ2-4|NA
ASTQGPPWNIQY
>TRBV10-3|TRBJ2-2|NA
AISNTGTLNTGELF
>TRBV12-3/TRBV12-4|TRBJ2-1|many
ASSLGGRLGEQF
>TRBV19|TRBJ2-1|NA
ASSNTASGVYNEQF
>TRBV6-1|TRBJ2-3|few
ASSAHREDTQY
>TRBV20-1|TRBJ2-2|few
SARDYLLGELF
>TRBV7-8|TRBJ2-1|NA
ASSSFLGSYNEQF
>TRBV28|TRBJ2-3|few
ASSLQGQGTDTQY
>TRBV3-1|TRBJ1-1|NA
ASSQGRNTEAF
>TRBV10-3|TRBJ2-1|NA
AIGLAGGDEQF
>TRBV5-1|TRBJ2-1|NA
ASSSGRTYNEQF
>TRBV2|TRBJ2-5|NA
ASTFLRLDGQETQY
>TRBV7-2|TRBJ2-1|NA
ASSLERGGDDGF
>TRBV7-2|TRBJ1-1|many
ASSAEGTVNTEAF
>TRBV12-3/TRBV12-4|TRBJ2-7|NA
ASRPRQSSYEQY
>TRBV4-2|TRBJ2-1|NA
ASSQDSREGNEQF
>TRBV5-6|TRBJ2-5|many
ASSPLTSGGTEETQY
>TRBV6-1|TRBJ1-6|NA
ASSAPLGDNSPLH
>TRBV4-1|TRBJ1-6|NA
ASSQGGKGLGYNSPLH
>TRBV18|TRBJ1-2|many
ASSPDSNYGYT
>TRBV12-3/TRBV12-4|TRBJ1-2|many
ASSQRGLNYGYT
>TRBV7-9|TRBJ2-1|few
ASSLTGSEGQF
>TRBV4-1|TRBJ2-1|NA
ASSQDVTSGGWREQF
>TRBV6-5|TRBJ2-7|many
ASSYFSTRGGPYEQY
>TRBV9|TRBJ2-3|few
ASSLGLAGYTDTQY
>TRBV12-3/TRBV12-4|TRBJ1-2|many
ASTPPGQRYGYT
>TRBV4-3|TRBJ1-4|NA
ASSQEGVGVGEKLF
>TRBV21-1|TRBJ2-7|NA
ASSNLRGSPSYEQY
>TRBV14|TRBJ2-1|many
ASSWDYSYNEQF
>TRBV12-3/TRBV12-4|TRBJ1-5|many
ASSLSQSNQPQH
>TRBV29-1|TRBJ1-1|few
SAADRGGTEAF
>TRBV9|TRBJ2-2|NA
ASSVGAGGPGTGELF
>TRBV4-1|TRBJ1-4|many
ASSGTGAGREKLF
>TRBV28|TRBJ1-1|NA
ASSFLIPNRDREGGTEAF
>TRBV20-1|TRBJ2-2|NA
SARGTSGSAGELF
>TRBV12-3/TRBV12-4|TRBJ1-2|NA
ASSLLGGGYT
>TRBV11-2|TRBJ2-1|NA
ASSLSVTGYNEQF
>TRBV20-1|TRBJ2-2|NA
SARDSRQVDTGELF
>TRBV6-1|TRBJ1-5|few
ASTQGVSQPQH
>TRBV20-1|TRBJ2-3|NA
SARDYGTGVSDTQY
>TRBV11-2|TRBJ2-7|many
ASSLEGGAIYEQY
>TRBV20-1|TRBJ2-5|many
SAPPTGGNGQTQY
>TRBV28|TRBJ2-1|NA
ASSLSRGGGQLDNSEQF
>TRBV7-6|TRBJ2-3|many
ASSLNSGSFPHFTDTQY
>TRBV6-2/TRBV6-3|TRBJ2-5|few
ASGLGGYQETQY
>TRBV11-2|TRBJ2-1|many
ASGRDRGNEQF
>TRBV7-6|TRBJ2-3|many
ASSYPGQGADTQY
>TRBV6-2/TRBV6-3|TRBJ1-2|NA
ASSLRADPAYGYT
>TRBV18|TRBJ1-1|few
ASSPPNSGPNTEAF
>TRBV7-9|TRBJ1-1|few
ASSLGGRLTEAF